This T cell receptor beta chain was sequenced for a study of metastatic and nonmetastatic thyroid tumors (dated by TCRdb to 2018 to 2021). As for the study more broadly: The researchers compared repertoires between peripheral blood samples and tumor or nodule tissue samples from patients with malignant or benign thyroid disease.

Broader findings and caveats from the paper: In both blood and tumor samples, TCR beta diversity was reported to be significantly higher in malignant tumors than in benign nodules.

The library relied on PCR. The listed sequencing device is Illumina HiSeq 4000. High-throughput sequencing was used to profile the TCR beta-chain CDR3 region of each patient. As for how the authors treated the data: A classifier to discriminate distant-metastatic papillary thyroid cancer patients was built from CDR3 differences across clinicopathological groups. To measure repertoire diversity the researchers used the Shannon index, while the Morisita-Horn index served to gauge how similar the tumor and blood repertoires were. TCRdb handled the public reads itself, with Q25 trimming in fastp and clone calling in MiXCR, and kept productive beta chains. For this entry, the V and J calls and clone size follow TCRdb and not the study's own pipeline. The sample has about 30,000 clones on record, roughly 25% of them singletons. About 9% of the sample comes from the top ten. Before undergoing thyroid surgery, none of the patients had been given any kind of treatment. Using T-cell receptor beta sequencing, the study looked back at clinical samples from patients collected from about 2011 to 2019.

V ends up 5 bases short and J 10 bases short, with an unmatched junction base count of 9. Including cysteine and phenylalanine, the CDR3 has 13 amino acids. Of all the DNA, just the CDR3 is kept, 39 bases in frame from base 1. This clone appeared many times. Its specific antigen is unknown. No clone much larger than this one lies a single base away; base qualities are absent. The TCR comes from a female donor with papillary thyroid cancer or a benign thyroid nodule (not recorded which). Some clones in this sample may be carry-over from other donors' samples. Here the chain combines TRBV12-3 or TRBV12-4 and TRBJ2-3; 7 bases in the middle match TRBD1. Sequenced material: blood. The CDR3 corresponds to CASSPRTGPSQYF. The DNA sequence reads TGTGCCAGCAGTCCCCGGACAGGTCCATCGCAGTATTTT.